This T cell receptor (beta chain) was recorded in a study of cytotoxic CD8 clonotypes in ibrutinib-treated CLL. Study-wide context: IGHV unmutated around 17; relapsed/refractory more than ten; treatment-naive about 14. Broader study findings: An increase in clonality occurred at ibrutinib response, followed by a return toward baseline at progression. Sampling of sustained-remission and progressing patients occurred at differing times.

A single count supports this clone. No antigen is known for it. Measured with immunoSEQ multiplex PCR; TCRdb has only the in-frame clones, and not every one. The data hold approximately 150,000 clones, with approximately 91% observed a single time. The CDR3 contains 13 residues. From germline, CDR1 is SGHNT and CDR2 YENEEA. V lost 4 bases to trimming and J lost 7 bases, with 10 bases between them. This receptor was taken from a human donor with chronic lymphocytic leukemia. The sequencing here drew on PBMCs, taken at disease progression, from a patient treated with ibrutinib. This chain joins TRBV11-3 and TRBJ2-2; D call uncertain. CDR3 coding DNA: TGTGCCAGCAGCTCCGGAACCCTCGGGGAGCTGTTTTTT. This translates into CASSSGTLGELFF.